The 9 T cell receptor beta chains in this list originate from one sample, sequenced in a study of blood T cell repertoires in COVID-19. Method: immunoSEQ multiplex PCR; TCRdb's copy keeps in-frame clones and lacks some. The sample lists about 410,000 clones, approximately 90% occurring once. The specimen sequenced was peripheral blood. The receptor source for this set is a woman aged 40 to 50 with COVID-19, enrolled during active disease.

The gene calls are TRBV7-3 and TRBJ1-6, with D maybe TRBD1 (6 bases). CDR1 is SGHTA, CDR2 FQGTGA, per germline. Between the trimmed V and J ends, which lost 5 bases and 7 bases, there was a span of 6 bases. The CDR3 has 12 residues. The CDR3 nucleotides are TGTGCCAGCAGCACAGGGAATTCACCCCTCCACTTT. It is translated as CASSTGNSPLHF.

The CDR3, as DNA: TGTGCCAGCAGCCAACAATCGGGGATCGAGCAGTACTTC. Its protein is CASSQQSGIEQYF. V usage is TRBV3-1 (or the pseudogene TRBV3-2) and J usage is TRBJ2-7; D is possibly TRBD2 (5 bases). Germline V gene sequence: CDR1 LGHDT, CDR2 YNNKEL (reference sequence). The CDR3 has 13 amino acids. Trimming left V 2 bases short and J 6 bases short, with 11 bases between.

The chain employs TRBV7-2 and TRBJ2-1; TRBD2 matches 7 bases. Trimming removed 0 bases from V and 5 bases from J; junction bases left unmatched: 10. CDR3 size: 17 residues. Germline V gene lookup returns CDR1 SGHTA and CDR2 FQGNSA. DNA for the CDR3: TGTGCCAGCAGCTTAGCGCTCGGGCTAGCGGACAACAATGAGCAGTTCTTC. Protein sequence: CASSLALGLADNNEQFF.

The chain uses TRBV3-1 (or the pseudogene TRBV3-2) and TRBJ2-7; 11 bases map to TRBD2. Germline CDR1 and CDR2: LGHDT and YNNKEL (reference sequence). J lost 7 bases, V lost 1 base, and 6 bases had no gene match. There are 15 residues in the CDR3. Here the CDR3 DNA reads TGTGCCAGCAGCCAAGGACTAGCGGGGAAGAGGGAGCAGTACTTC. Translating it yields CASSQGLAGKREQYF.

The gene calls are TRBV7-9 and TRBJ2-5; TRBD1 matches 12 bases. In germline, CDR1 is SEHNR, CDR2 FQNEAQ (reference sequence). This CDR3 has 16 amino acids. After removal of 3 bases from V and 7 bases from J, the junction contained 9 bases not matched to a gene. CDR3: CASSFEGQGARGTQYF. CDR3 DNA sequence: TGTGCCAGCAGCTTTGAGGGACAGGGGGCGCGAGGGACCCAGTACTTC.

The J gene is TRBJ1-1, the V gene TRBV5-4; 7 positions match TRBD1. Trimming at V came to 4 bases and at J to 3 bases, leaving 9 bases not matched to a gene. This CDR3 has 15 residues. Looked up from germline, CDR1 is SGHNT and CDR2 is YYREEE (reference sequence). CDR3 residues: CASSSRDRPDTEAFF. CDR3 sequence (DNA): TGTGCCAGCAGCAGCCGGGACAGACCAGACACTGAAGCTTTCTTT.

The chain uses TRBV2 and TRBJ1-4, with no clear D. The CDR3 contains 13 residues. The germline V gene encodes CDR1 SNHLY and CDR2 FYNNEI. Trimming took off 7 bases at V and 0 bases at J, with 6 bases between the two ends. The CDR3 sequence is CASTGATNEKLFF. The CDR3 DNA is TGTGCCAGCACGGGTGCAACTAATGAAAAACTGTTTTTT.

V and J are TRBV4-3 and TRBJ2-2, with D possibly matching TRBD2 (5 bases). Germline-derived CDR1 and CDR2 are LGHNA and YSLEER. Deletions cut 1 base from V and 4 bases from J, with 10 bases between. This CDR3 has 15 amino acids. The CDR3 coding sequence is TGCGCCAGCAGCCAAGGAGGGTCGGGCACCGGGGAGCTGTTTTTT. Encoded protein: CASSQGGSGTGELFF.

This clone was detected only once. The V gene is TRBV5-1, the J gene TRBJ1-2, with 7 bases aligning to TRBD1. The length of the CDR3 is 15 residues. Germline V CDR1 and CDR2: SGHRS, YFSETQ. V shed 1 base and J 4 bases; nucleotides not matched to a gene: 7. The CDR3 reads CASSLIRDSPYGYTF. CDR3 coding DNA: TGCGCCAGCAGCTTGATCCGGGACAGTCCCTATGGCTACACCTTC. Combining the CDR3 with reference TRBV5-1 and TRBJ1-2 gives the whole variable domain KAGVTQTPRYLIKTRGQQVTLSCSPISGHRSVSWYQQTPGQGLQFLFEYFSETQRNKGNFPGRFSGRQFSNSRSEMNVSTLELGDSALYLCASSLIRDSPYGYTFGSGTRLTVV.